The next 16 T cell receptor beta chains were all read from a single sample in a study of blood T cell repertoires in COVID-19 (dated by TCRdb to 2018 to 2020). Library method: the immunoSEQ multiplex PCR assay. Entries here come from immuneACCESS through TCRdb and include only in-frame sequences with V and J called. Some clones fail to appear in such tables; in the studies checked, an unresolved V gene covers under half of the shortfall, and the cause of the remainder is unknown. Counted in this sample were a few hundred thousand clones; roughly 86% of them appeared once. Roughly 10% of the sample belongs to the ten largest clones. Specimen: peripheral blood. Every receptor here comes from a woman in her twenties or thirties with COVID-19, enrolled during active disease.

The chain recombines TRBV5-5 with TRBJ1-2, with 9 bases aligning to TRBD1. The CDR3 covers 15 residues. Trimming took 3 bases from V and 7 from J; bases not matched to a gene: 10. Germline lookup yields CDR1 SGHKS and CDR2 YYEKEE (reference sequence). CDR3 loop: CASSSTAQGAGGYTF. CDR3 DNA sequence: TGTGCCAGCAGCTCGACGGCACAGGGGGCCGGTGGCTACACCTTC.

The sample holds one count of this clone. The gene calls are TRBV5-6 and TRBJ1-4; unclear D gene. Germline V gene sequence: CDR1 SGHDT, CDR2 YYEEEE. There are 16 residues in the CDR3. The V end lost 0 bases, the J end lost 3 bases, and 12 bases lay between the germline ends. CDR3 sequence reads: CASSLAGKEPNEKLFF. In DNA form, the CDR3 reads TGTGCCAGCAGCTTGGCCGGGAAGGAACCTAATGAAAAACTGTTTTTT.

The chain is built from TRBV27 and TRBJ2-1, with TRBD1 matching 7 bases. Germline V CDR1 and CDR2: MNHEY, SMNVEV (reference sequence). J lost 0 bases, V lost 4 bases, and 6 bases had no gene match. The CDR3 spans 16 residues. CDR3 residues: CASSSSGTVSYNEQFF. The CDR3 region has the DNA TGTGCCAGCAGTTCCTCAGGGACAGTCTCCTACAATGAGCAGTTCTTC.

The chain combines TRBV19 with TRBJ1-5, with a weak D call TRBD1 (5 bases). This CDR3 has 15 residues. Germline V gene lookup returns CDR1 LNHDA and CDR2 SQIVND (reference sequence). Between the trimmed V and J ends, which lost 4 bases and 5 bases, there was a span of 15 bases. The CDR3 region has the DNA TGTGCCAGTAGTAGCCGCAGGGAAGGGGATCAGCCCCAGCATTTT. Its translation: CASSSRREGDQPQHF.

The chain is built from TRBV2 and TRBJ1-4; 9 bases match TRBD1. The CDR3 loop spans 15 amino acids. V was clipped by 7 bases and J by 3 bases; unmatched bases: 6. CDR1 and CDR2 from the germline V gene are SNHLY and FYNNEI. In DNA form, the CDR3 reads TGTGCCAGCAAAACACAGGGGGCCGCTAATGAAAAACTGTTTTTT. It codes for CASKTQGAANEKLFF.

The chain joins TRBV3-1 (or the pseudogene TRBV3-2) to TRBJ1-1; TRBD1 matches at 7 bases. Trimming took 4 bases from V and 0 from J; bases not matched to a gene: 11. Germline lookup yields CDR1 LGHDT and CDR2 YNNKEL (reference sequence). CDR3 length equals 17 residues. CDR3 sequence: CASSPPGTASMNTEAFF. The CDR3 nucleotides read TGTGCCAGCAGCCCCCCCGGGACAGCGTCCATGAACACTGAAGCTTTCTTT.

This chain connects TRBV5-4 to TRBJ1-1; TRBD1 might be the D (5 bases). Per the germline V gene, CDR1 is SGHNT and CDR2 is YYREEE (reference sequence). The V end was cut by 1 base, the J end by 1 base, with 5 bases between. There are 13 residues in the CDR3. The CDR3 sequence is CASSLQGNTEAFF. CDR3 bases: TGTGCCAGCAGCTTGCAGGGGAACACTGAAGCTTTCTTT.

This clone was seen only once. CDR3 coding DNA: TGTGCCATCAGTGCGGGACAGGGGGCCGGGGAGCTGTTTTTT. It yields the protein CAISAGQGAGELFF. V gene TRBV10-3 combines with J gene TRBJ2-2, with 11 bases identical to TRBD1. From germline, CDR1 is ENHRY and CDR2 SYGVKD. Trimming removed 4 bases from V and 6 bases from J; junction bases left unmatched: 1. The CDR3 runs 14 residues.

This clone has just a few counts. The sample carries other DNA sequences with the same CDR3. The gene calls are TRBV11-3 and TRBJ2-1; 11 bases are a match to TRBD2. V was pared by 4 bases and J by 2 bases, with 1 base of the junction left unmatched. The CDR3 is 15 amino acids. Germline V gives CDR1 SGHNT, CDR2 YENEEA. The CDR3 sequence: CASSSSGGPYNEQFF. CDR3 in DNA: TGTGCCAGCAGCTCTAGCGGGGGGCCCTACAATGAGCAGTTCTTC.

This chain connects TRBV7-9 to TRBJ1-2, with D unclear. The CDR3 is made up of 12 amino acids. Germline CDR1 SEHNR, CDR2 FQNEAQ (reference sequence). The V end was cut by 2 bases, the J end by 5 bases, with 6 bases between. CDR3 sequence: CASSLQSYGYTF. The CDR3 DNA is TGTGCCAGCAGCTTACAGTCTTATGGCTACACCTTC.

CDR3 residues: CASIPRTVNTEAFF. The CDR3 nucleotides read TGTGCCAGCATCCCCCGGACAGTGAACACTGAAGCTTTCTTT. The chain has TRBV5-5 and TRBJ1-1, with a tentative D call TRBD1 (6 bases). The ends were cut back, 6 bases at V and 0 bases at J, with 12 bases in the middle. The CDR3 is 14 residues long. Per germline, CDR1 SGHKS and CDR2 YYEKEE (reference sequence). Supplemented by reference TRBV5-5 and TRBJ1-1, the full variable domain reads DAGVTQSPTHLIKTRGQQVTLRCSPISGHKSVSWYQQVLGQGPQFIFQYYEKEERGRGNFPDRFSARQFPNYSSELNVNALLLGDSALYLCASIPRTVNTEAFFGQGTRLTVV.

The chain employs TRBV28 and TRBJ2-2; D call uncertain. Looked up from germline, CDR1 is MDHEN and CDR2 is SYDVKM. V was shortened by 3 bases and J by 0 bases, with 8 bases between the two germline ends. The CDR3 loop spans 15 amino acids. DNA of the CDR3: TGTGCCAGCAGTTTGTGGGCCGCGAACACCGGGGAGCTGTTTTTT. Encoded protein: CASSLWAANTGELFF.

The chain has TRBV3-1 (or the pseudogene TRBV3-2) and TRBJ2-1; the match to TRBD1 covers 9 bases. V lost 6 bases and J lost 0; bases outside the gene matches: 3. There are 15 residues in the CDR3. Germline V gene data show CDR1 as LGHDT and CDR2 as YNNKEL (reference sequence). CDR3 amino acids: CASRAGQGSYNEQFF. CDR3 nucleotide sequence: TGTGCCAGCAGGGCGGGACAGGGCTCCTACAATGAGCAGTTCTTC.

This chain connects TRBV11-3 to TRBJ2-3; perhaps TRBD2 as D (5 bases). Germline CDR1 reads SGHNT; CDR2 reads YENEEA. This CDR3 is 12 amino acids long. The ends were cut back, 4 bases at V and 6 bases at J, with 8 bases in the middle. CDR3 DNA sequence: TGTGCCAGCAGCTCCAGAGGGGATACGCAGTATTTT. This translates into CASSSRGDTQYF.

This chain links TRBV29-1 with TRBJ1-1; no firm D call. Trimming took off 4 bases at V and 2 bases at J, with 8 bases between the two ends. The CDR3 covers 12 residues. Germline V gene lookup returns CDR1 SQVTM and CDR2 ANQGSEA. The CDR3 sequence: CSVVQTNTEAFF. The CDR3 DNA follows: TGCAGCGTTGTTCAGACAAACACTGAAGCTTTCTTT.

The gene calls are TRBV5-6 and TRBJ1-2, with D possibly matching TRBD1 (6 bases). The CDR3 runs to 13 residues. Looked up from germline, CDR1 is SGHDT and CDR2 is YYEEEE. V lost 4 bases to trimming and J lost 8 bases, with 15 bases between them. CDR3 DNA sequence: TGTGCCAGCAGCCCTACAGGGATATGGGGCTACACCTTC. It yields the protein CASSPTGIWGYTF.